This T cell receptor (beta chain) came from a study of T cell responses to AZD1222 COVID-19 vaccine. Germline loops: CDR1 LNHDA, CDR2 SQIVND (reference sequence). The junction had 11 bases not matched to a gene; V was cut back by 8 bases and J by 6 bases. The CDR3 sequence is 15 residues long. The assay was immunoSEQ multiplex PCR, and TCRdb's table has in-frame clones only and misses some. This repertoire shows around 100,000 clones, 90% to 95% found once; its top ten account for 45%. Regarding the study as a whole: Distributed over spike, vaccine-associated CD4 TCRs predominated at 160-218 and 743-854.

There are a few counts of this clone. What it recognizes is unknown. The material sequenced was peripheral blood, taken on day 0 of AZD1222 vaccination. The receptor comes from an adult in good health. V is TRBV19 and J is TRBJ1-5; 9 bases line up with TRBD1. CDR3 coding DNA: TGTGCCAGTTCTGGGGGGGGACAGGGTTTTCAGCCCCAGCATTTT. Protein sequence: CASSGGGQGFQPQHF. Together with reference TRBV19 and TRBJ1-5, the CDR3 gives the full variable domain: DGGITQSPKYLFRKEGQNVTLSCEQNLNHDAMYWYRQDPGQGLRLIYYSQIVNDFQKGDIAEGYSVSREKKESFPLTVTSAQKNPTAFYLCASSGGGQGFQPQHFGDGTRLSIL.